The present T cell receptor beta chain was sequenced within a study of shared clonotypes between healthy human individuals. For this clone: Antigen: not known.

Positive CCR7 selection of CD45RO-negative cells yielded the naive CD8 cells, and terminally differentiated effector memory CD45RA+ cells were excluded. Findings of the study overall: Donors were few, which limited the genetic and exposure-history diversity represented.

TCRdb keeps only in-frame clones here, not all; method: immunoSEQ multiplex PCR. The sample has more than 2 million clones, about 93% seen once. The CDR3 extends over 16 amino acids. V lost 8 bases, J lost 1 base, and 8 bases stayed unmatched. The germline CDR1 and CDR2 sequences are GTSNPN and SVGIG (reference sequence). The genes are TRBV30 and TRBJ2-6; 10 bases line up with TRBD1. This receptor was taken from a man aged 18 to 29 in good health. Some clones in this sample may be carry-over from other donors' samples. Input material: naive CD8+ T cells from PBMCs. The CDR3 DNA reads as TGTGCCGGGTCCGGGACAGGGGATTCTGGGGCCAACGTCCTGACTTTC. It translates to CAGSGTGDSGANVLTF.